The 30 T cell receptor beta chains below all came from one sample that was sequenced in a study of CD8+CD57+ T cells in acquired aplastic anemia. The study profiled TCR beta VDJ and CDR3 using genomic DNA as template. TCRdb redid the calling of the reads with MiXCR, one entry per CDR3 protein. The sample shows approximately 170,000 distinct CDR3 sequences, roughly 45% of them seen only once. An expansion of CD8+CD57+ cells by flow cytometry had been shown in patients chosen for sequencing. Sequencing was carried out using sorted CD4+, CD8+, or CD8+CD57+ T cells (not recorded which) from PBMCs. The origin of the receptors is a human donor with aplastic anemia.

This sequence joins TRBV10-1 and TRBJ2-1, with 10 bases aligning to TRBD1. The germline gives CDR1 WNHNN, CDR2 SYGVQD (reference sequence). J lost 2 bases, V lost 7 bases, and 2 bases had no gene match. The CDR3 contains 14 residues. In DNA form, the CDR3 reads TGCGCCAGCACCGGGACAGGGGCCTACAATGAGCAGTTCTTC. This encodes CASTGTGAYNEQFF.

The rearrangement links TRBV2 to TRBJ1-5, with 7 nucleotides matching TRBD1. The J segment lost 9 bases and the V segment lost 9 bases, leaving 11 bases of the junction unmatched. This CDR3 comprises 13 residues. Germline V gene sequence: CDR1 SNHLY, CDR2 FYNNEI. The CDR3 here is CASRKDRDRPQHF. For the CDR3, the DNA is TGTGCCAGTAGAAAAGACAGGGATCGGCCCCAGCATTTT.

This chain uses TRBV20-1 with TRBJ1-1, with TRBD1 matching 7 bases. The CDR3 runs 14 residues. In germline, CDR1 is DFQATT, CDR2 SNEGSKA (reference sequence). V was pared by 2 bases and J by 2 bases, with 5 bases of the junction left unmatched. The chain's CDR3 is CSARRGTDNTEAFF. In nucleotides, the CDR3 is TGCAGTGCTAGACGCGGGACAGACAACACTGAAGCTTTCTTT.

The chain carries TRBV9 and TRBJ2-2; D ambiguous. CDR3 size: 12 residues. The V gene lost 4 bases and the J gene lost 6 bases, with 7 bases spanning the gap. Germline V gene data show CDR1 as SGDLS and CDR2 as YYNGEE. The CDR3 region has the DNA TGTGCCAGCAGCTTGCGGTCCGGGGAGCTGTTTTTT. Translating gives CASSLRSGELFF.

This clonotype was seen many times. The chain links TRBV6-1 to TRBJ2-2; a possible D gene is TRBD2 (6 bases). The V gene's germline CDR1 is MNHNS and CDR2 SASEGT. Trimming left V 6 bases short and J 0 bases short, with 8 bases between. The CDR3 extends over 14 amino acids. For the CDR3, the DNA is TGTGCCAGCAGGGAGGGGTCGAACACCGGGGAGCTGTTTTTT. This codes for CASREGSNTGELFF.

This chain uses TRBV25-1 with TRBJ1-1; D not resolved. Trimming took off 0 bases at V and 5 bases at J, with 13 bases between the two ends. The CDR3 consists of 15 residues. Germline-derived CDR1 and CDR2 are MGHDK and SYGVNS. The CDR3 DNA is TGTGCCAGCAGTGAATATCACCCCTCAGGAACTGAAGCTTTCTTT. It codes for CASSEYHPSGTEAFF.

The chain employs TRBV7-8 and TRBJ2-1; 10 positions agree with TRBD2. V gave up 2 bases and J gave up 7 bases; unmatched junction bases: 2. This CDR3 comprises 14 residues. Per germline, CDR1 SGHVS and CDR2 FQNEAQ. CDR3 bases: TGTGCCAGCAGCTTACCACTAGCGGGGAATGAGCAGTTCTTC. This encodes CASSLPLAGNEQFF.

The chain joins TRBV12-3 or TRBV12-4 to TRBJ2-5, with D perhaps matching TRBD1 (6 bases). V was pared by 5 bases and J by 1 base, with 14 bases between. The CDR3 totals 15 residues. For the CDR3, the DNA is TGTGCCAGCAGTCATCCGGGACAAGGCCAAGAGACCCAGTACTTC. Translating gives CASSHPGQGQETQYF.

This clonotype was detected ten times or more. The chain carries TRBV4-2 and TRBJ1-5; D is unresolved. Germline V lookup: CDR1 LGHNA, CDR2 YNFKEQ. V lost 1 base, J lost 5 bases, and 12 bases lay in between. The CDR3 consists of 15 residues. The CDR3 protein is CASSQGGGFDQPQHF. CDR3 bases: TGTGCCAGCAGCCAAGGAGGAGGGTTCGATCAGCCCCAGCATTTT.

The V and J genes are TRBV24-1 and TRBJ2-5, with D tentatively TRBD1 (5 bases). CDR1 is KGHDR and CDR2 is SFDVKD in the germline V gene. The CDR3 has 12 amino acids. Trimming stripped 7 bases from V and 0 bases from J, with 5 bases between. CDR3 bases: TGTGCCACCAGGGACAACCAAGAGACCCAGTACTTC. Amino acid sequence: CATRDNQETQYF.

V and J are TRBV10-3 and TRBJ1-1, with D possibly TRBD1 on 5 matching bases. Germline V CDR1 and CDR2: ENHRY, SYGVKD. The CDR3 totals 15 residues. Trimming pared 4 bases from V and 5 bases from J, leaving 17 bases between. CDR3 DNA sequence: TGTGCCATCAGTGGCCAAGGGACCGTGGGGACTGAAGCTTTCTTT. Translating it yields CAISGQGTVGTEAFF.

This clonotype has ten or more counts. The V gene is TRBV20-1, the J gene TRBJ2-5; no clear D. The length of the CDR3 is 14 residues. Germline CDR1 DFQATT, CDR2 SNEGSKA (reference sequence). V was pared by 0 bases and J by 2 bases, with 10 bases between. As DNA, the CDR3 is TGCAGTGCTAGAGATGCCTGGAATCAAGAGACCCAGTACTTC. This codes for CSARDAWNQETQYF.

This clonotype has at least ten counts. This sequence joins TRBV6-2 or TRBV6-3 and TRBJ2-7; possibly TRBD2 for D (5 bases). With 5 bases removed from V and 3 bases from J, the gap between germline ends came to 11 bases. CDR1 is MNHEY and CDR2 is SVGEGT in the germline V gene. CDR3 length: 13 residues. Written as DNA, the CDR3 is TGTGCCAGCAGTGCTGAGGAGGTCTACGAGCAGTACTTC. This gives the protein CASSAEEVYEQYF.

This clonotype came up many times. This chain joins TRBV6-1 and TRBJ2-1; 9 bases map to TRBD1. The germline CDR1 and CDR2 sequences are MNHNS and SASEGT. This CDR3 has 13 amino acids. V shed 8 bases and J 7 bases; nucleotides not matched to a gene: 6. The CDR3 region is CASRDREWNEQFF. Here the CDR3 DNA reads TGTGCCAGCCGGGACAGGGAATGGAATGAGCAGTTCTTC.

This chain connects TRBV7-6 to TRBJ2-5, with a possible D match to TRBD1 (6 bases). V lost 2 bases to trimming and J lost 10 bases, with 23 bases between them. This CDR3 region has 16 residues. The V gene's germline CDR1 is SGHVS and CDR2 FNYEAQ. The chain's CDR3 is CASSLTPVGAKGDQYF. For the CDR3, the DNA is TGTGCCAGCAGCTTAACTCCTGTGGGGGCCAAGGGGGACCAGTACTTC.

The genes are TRBV7-2 and TRBJ2-1; unclear D gene. V lost 0 bases and J 5 bases, leaving 5 bases between the germline ends. CDR3 length: 13 amino acids. CDR1 is SGHTA, CDR2 FQGNSA, per germline. CDR3 DNA sequence: TGTGCCAGCAGCTTAGCGGGTAACAATGAGCAGTTCTTC. Its protein is CASSLAGNNEQFF.

The sample holds many counts of this clonotype. The rearrangement uses TRBV5-4 and TRBJ2-5; TRBD2 matches 10 bases. There are 15 residues in the CDR3. CDR1 and CDR2 (germline): SGHNT, YYREEE (reference sequence). V was clipped by 3 bases and J by 5 bases; unmatched bases: 7. In DNA, the CDR3 is TGTGCCAGCAGCTCCCTACTAGCGGGAAATGAGACCCAGTACTTC. It is translated as CASSSLLAGNETQYF.

The chain couples TRBV20-1 to TRBJ2-7; 10 bases map to TRBD2. Germline lookup yields CDR1 DFQATT and CDR2 SNEGSKA (reference sequence). This CDR3 is built from 13 residues. V was clipped by 6 bases and J by 4 bases; unmatched bases: 6. CDR3 DNA sequence: TGCAGTGCCGCACCTAGCGGGAGTTACGAGCAGTACTTC. Encoded protein: CSAAPSGSYEQYF.

This clonotype was detected ten times or more. The V gene is TRBV14, the J gene TRBJ1-2; D is undetermined. Between the trimmed V and J ends, which lost 1 base and 4 bases, there was a span of 10 bases. The length of the CDR3 is 14 residues. Germline loops: CDR1 SGHDN, CDR2 FVKESK. The chain's CDR3 is CASSQAGRPYGYTF. The CDR3 DNA is TGTGCCAGCAGCCAAGCTGGACGGCCCTATGGCTACACCTTC.

The V call is TRBV11-2, the J call TRBJ2-3; TRBD2 agrees at 7 bases. With V trimmed by 5 bases and J by 0 bases, 8 bases remained unmatched. Germline V gives CDR1 SGHAT, CDR2 FQNNGV. CDR3 length: 16 residues. In nucleotides, the CDR3 is TGTGCCAGCAGCATCGATAGCGGGTCTAGCACAGATACGCAGTATTTT. It encodes CASSIDSGSSTDTQYF.

This clonotype showed up just once. The chain recombines TRBV19 with TRBJ2-2, with unresolved D. The CDR3 totals 15 residues. In germline, CDR1 is LNHDA, CDR2 SQIVND (reference sequence). Deletions cut 1 base from V and 4 bases from J, with 10 bases between. CDR3 in amino acids: CASSIGSRITGELFF. In nucleotides, the CDR3 is TGTGCCAGTAGTATAGGAAGCAGAATCACCGGGGAGCTGTTTTTT.

This clonotype was detected only once. The chain combines TRBV25-1 with TRBJ2-1, with D perhaps matching TRBD2 (5 bases). Germline V CDR1 and CDR2: MGHDK, SYGVNS. The CDR3 totals 15 residues. V dropped 8 bases and J dropped 0 bases, with 14 bases sitting between them. The CDR3 DNA sequence: TGTGCCAGCGTTGATTTTACTAGCTCCTACAATGAGCAGTTCTTC. Its translation: CASVDFTSSYNEQFF.

This clonotype was seen ten or more times. V and J are TRBV29-1 and TRBJ2-1; possible D gene TRBD1, 6 bases. The germline V gene encodes CDR1 SQVTM and CDR2 ANQGSEA. Deletions cut 3 bases from V and 4 bases from J, with 19 bases between. This CDR3 is built from 16 residues. The CDR3 sequence: CSVEFLDRGLYNEQFF. In DNA, the CDR3 is TGCAGCGTTGAGTTTTTGGACAGAGGTTTATACAATGAGCAGTTCTTC.

This chain uses TRBV20-1 with TRBJ2-5; D uncertain. The germline V and J ends were trimmed by 5 bases and 3 bases, with 4 bases remaining between them. CDR3 length equals 10 residues. Germline CDR1 is DFQATT and CDR2 is SNEGSKA (reference sequence). This CDR3 reads CSAFKETQYF. In nucleotides, the CDR3 is TGCAGTGCTTTCAAAGAGACCCAGTACTTC.

V and J are TRBV5-1 and TRBJ1-1, with D hard to call. The V end was cut by 7 bases, the J end by 0 bases, with 10 bases between. The CDR3 spans 13 residues. Germline V gene data show CDR1 as SGHRS and CDR2 as YFSETQ. The CDR3, as DNA: TGCGCCAGCGGAGAGACGGTGAACACTGAAGCTTTCTTT. It specifies CASGETVNTEAFF.

V gene TRBV6-5 combines with J gene TRBJ1-2, with D perhaps matching TRBD1 (5 bases). The CDR3 is 15 amino acids. The germline V gene encodes CDR1 MNHEY and CDR2 SVGAGI. V dropped 2 bases and J dropped 7 bases, with 17 bases sitting between them. CDR3: CASSYATGTAGGYTF. CDR3 DNA sequence: TGTGCCAGCAGTTACGCGACCGGGACGGCGGGTGGCTACACCTTC.

This clonotype was detected many times. The V and J genes are TRBV4-2 and TRBJ2-3, with D possibly matching TRBD2 (5 bases). The CDR3 is 17 residues long. Germline lookup yields CDR1 LGHNA and CDR2 YNFKEQ. Between the trimmed V and J ends, which lost 2 bases and 0 bases, there was a span of 15 bases. The CDR3 sequence is CASSQSGVGVSTDTQYF. DNA of the CDR3: TGTGCCAGCAGCCAATCCGGGGTCGGGGTGAGCACAGATACGCAGTATTTT.

In the case of this clonotype: One end of the junction fails to match germline, which may point to a read error. The V and J genes are TRBV25-1 and TRBJ1-1, with a tentative D call TRBD1 (5 bases). The CDR3 runs to 16 residues. Germline lookup yields CDR1 MGHDK and CDR2 SYGVNS. The CDR3 loop is CASSPKAGPMNTEAFF. The CDR3, as DNA: TGTGCCAGCAGTCCAAAAGCAGGGCCGATGAACACCGAAGCTTTCTTT.

This clonotype has at least ten counts. The gene calls are TRBV6-1 and TRBJ1-2; no firm D call. Trimming cost V 6 bases and J 7 bases, with 9 bases left between them. Germline CDR1 reads MNHNS; CDR2 reads SASEGT. This CDR3 has 11 amino acids. CDR3 coding DNA: TGTGCCAGCAGATTGGATGGTGGCTACACCTTC. The encoded protein is CASRLDGGYTF.

A few counts support this clonotype. The chain joins TRBV2 to TRBJ1-4; D unresolved. Trimming took 9 bases from V and 1 from J, leaving 15 bases between them. Germline CDR1 SNHLY, CDR2 FYNNEI. The CDR3 covers 15 residues. The CDR3 DNA sequence: TGTGCCAGTAGTCCGAGACGGGTAACTAATGAAAAACTGTTTTTT. Protein product: CASSPRRVTNEKLFF.